Included here is one T cell receptor (beta chain) sequence, with context. Its target is unknown. A junction boundary mismatches the germline segment, possibly from a read error. This record belongs to a study of T cell responses to AZD1222 COVID-19 vaccine. Study-wide results and limits: Baseline seropositivity characterized only six AZD1222 recipients.

This CDR3 is 16 amino acids long. The germline V gene encodes CDR1 SGHTA and CDR2 FQGNSA. Libraries were prepared by immunoSEQ multiplex PCR; TCRdb keeps only in-frame clonotypes and omits some of them. Of under 150,000 clones in the sample, 80% to 90% were seen once. The V gene is TRBV7-2, the J gene TRBJ1-1; D is uncertain. The starting material was peripheral blood, obtained on day 0 of AZD1222 vaccination. This sequence was found in an adult in good health. The CDR3 nucleotides are TGTGCCAGCAGCTTACCAAGCGGACGGTTGAAGACTGAAGCTTTCTTT. It is translated as CASSLPSGRLKTEAFF.